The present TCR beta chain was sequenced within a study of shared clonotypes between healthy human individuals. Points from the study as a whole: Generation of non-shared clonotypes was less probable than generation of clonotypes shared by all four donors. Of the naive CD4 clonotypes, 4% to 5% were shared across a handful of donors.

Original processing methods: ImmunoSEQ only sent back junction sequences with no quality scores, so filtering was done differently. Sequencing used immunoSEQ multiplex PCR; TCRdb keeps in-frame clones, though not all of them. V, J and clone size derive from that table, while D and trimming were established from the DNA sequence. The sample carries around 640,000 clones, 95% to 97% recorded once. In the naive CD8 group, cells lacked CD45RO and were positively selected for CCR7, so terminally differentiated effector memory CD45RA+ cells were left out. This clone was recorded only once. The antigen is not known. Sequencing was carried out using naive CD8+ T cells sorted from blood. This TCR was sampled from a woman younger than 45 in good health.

This CDR3 reads CASNLEAGELFF. The CDR3, as DNA: TGTGCCAGCAATCTGGAGGCCGGGGAGCTGTTTTTT. The chain has TRBV28 and TRBJ2-2, with D maybe TRBD2 (5 bases). The CDR3 covers 12 residues. The germline CDR1 and CDR2 sequences are MDHEN and SYDVKM. V was cut by 7 bases and J by 6 bases, with 9 bases left in between.